One sample yielded the 9 T cell receptor beta chains listed below, sequenced in a study of human T cells and chemical hapten exposure. TCRdb processed the RACE reads anew with MiXCR; each CDR3 protein has one entry. The sample consists of around 340,000 distinct CDR3 sequences, about 7% of them appearing once. Time point denoted: patch test 1, 2 weeks after DPC sensitization. The treatment here: therapeutic diphenylcyclopropenone sensitization with weekly scalp DPC. The material sequenced was whole blood, taken in connection with sensitization to the hapten diphenylcyclopropenone (DPC). The receptors originated from a woman aged 18 to 35 with alopecia areata. Some clones in this sample may be carry-over from other donors' samples.

Only a few counts were recorded for this clonotype. CDR3: CASSLEAGLYTEAFF. As DNA, the CDR3 is TGTGCCAGCAGCTTAGAGGCAGGGCTTTACACTGAAGCTTTCTTT. The chain has TRBV13 and TRBJ1-1, with a weak D call TRBD1 (5 bases). Looked up from germline, CDR1 is PRHDT and CDR2 is FYEKMQ (reference sequence). The CDR3 consists of 15 residues. V shed 1 base and J shed 3 bases, with 12 bases lying between them.

The chain combines TRBV12-3 or TRBV12-4 with TRBJ2-2, with D unclear. Trimming left V 7 bases short and J 5 bases short, with 11 bases between. This CDR3 is 13 amino acids long. The chain's CDR3 is CASTAFTTGELFF. CDR3 nucleotide sequence: TGTGCCAGCACCGCGTTCACAACCGGGGAGCTGTTTTTT.

The sample holds many counts of this clonotype. The rearrangement links TRBV20-1 to TRBJ2-3; no reliable D call. The CDR3 consists of 15 residues. The germline CDR1 and CDR2 sequences are DFQATT and SNEGSKA (reference sequence). V lost 0 bases and J lost 3, with 13 bases in between. The CDR3 sequence: CSARDNEEETDTQYF. CDR3 DNA sequence: TGCAGTGCTAGAGATAATGAGGAAGAGACAGATACGCAGTATTTT.

V gene TRBV28 combines with J gene TRBJ1-2; D may be TRBD1 (5 bases). The V end lost 2 bases, the J end lost 2 bases, and 18 bases lay between the germline ends. Germline V gives CDR1 MDHEN, CDR2 SYDVKM. The CDR3 extends over 17 amino acids. The CDR3 sequence: CASSLPLTGRRNYGYTF. The CDR3 DNA reads as TGTGCCAGCAGTTTACCCCTGACGGGACGCAGGAACTATGGCTACACCTTC.

J is TRBJ2-4 and V is TRBV12-3 or TRBV12-4, with 7 bases matching TRBD1. The CDR3 consists of 16 residues. Unmatched junction bases numbered 5, after V lost 3 bases and J lost 0 bases. The CDR3 protein is CASSFRTGIAKNIQYF. CDR3 DNA sequence: TGTGCCAGCAGTTTCCGGACAGGAATAGCCAAAAACATTCAGTACTTC.

The V and J genes are TRBV5-1 and TRBJ1-1; D call uncertain. Germline CDR1 SGHRS, CDR2 YFSETQ. V was clipped by 0 bases and J by 0 bases, with 12 bases between them. CDR3 length: 16 residues. The CDR3 spells CASSLEYQSMNTEAFF. The CDR3 nucleotides read TGCGCCAGCAGCTTGGAATATCAGAGCATGAACACTGAAGCTTTCTTT.

The chain is built from TRBV15 and TRBJ1-1; 9 nucleotides match TRBD1. J lost 8 bases, V lost 2 bases, and 3 bases had no gene match. The CDR3 extends over 13 amino acids. In germline, CDR1 is LNHNV, CDR2 YYDKDF (reference sequence). CDR3 nucleotide sequence: TGTGCCACCAGCAGACCAGACAGGGGGGAAGCTTTCTTT. Protein sequence: CATSRPDRGEAFF.

This clonotype showed up many times. CDR3 nucleotides: TGTGCCAGCAACCCCGGACAGGGGTCATCCAACGTCCTGACTTTC. This codes for CASNPGQGSSNVLTF. The chain is built from TRBV7-2 and TRBJ2-6, with 9 bases lining up with TRBD1. CDR3 length: 15 residues. Germline V lookup: CDR1 SGHTA, CDR2 FQGNSA. V was clipped by 7 bases and J by 8 bases; unmatched bases: 9.

This clonotype was seen repeatedly, ten times or more. The rearrangement uses TRBV6-5 and TRBJ2-1, with 8 bases that match TRBD1. CDR3 size: 14 residues. V was pared by 5 bases and J by 0 bases, with 0 bases of the junction left unmatched. Per the germline V gene, CDR1 is MNHEY and CDR2 is SVGAGI. CDR3 loop: CASSGQGSYNEQFF. CDR3 sequence (DNA): TGTGCCAGCAGTGGACAGGGCTCCTACAATGAGCAGTTCTTC.